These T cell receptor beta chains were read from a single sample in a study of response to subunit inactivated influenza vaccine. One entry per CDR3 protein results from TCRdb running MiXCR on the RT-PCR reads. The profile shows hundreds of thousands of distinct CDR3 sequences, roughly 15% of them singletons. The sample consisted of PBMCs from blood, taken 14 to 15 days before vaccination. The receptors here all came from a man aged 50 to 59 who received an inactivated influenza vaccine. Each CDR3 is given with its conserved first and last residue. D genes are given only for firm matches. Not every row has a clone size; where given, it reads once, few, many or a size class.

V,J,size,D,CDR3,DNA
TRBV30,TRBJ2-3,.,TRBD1,CAWSRIPGQANTDTQYF,TGTGCCTGGAGTAGGATTCCGGGACAGGCGAACACAGATACGCAGTATTTT
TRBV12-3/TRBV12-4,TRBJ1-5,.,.,CASRRTNNQPQHF,TGTGCCAGCAGGCGGACAAACAATCAGCCCCAGCATTTT
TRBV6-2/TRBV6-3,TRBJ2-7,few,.,CASSLPDSLDYEQYF,TGTGCCAGCAGTCTCCCGGACAGCCTAGACTACGAGCAGTACTTC
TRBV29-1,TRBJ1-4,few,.,CSAETGVNEKLFF,TGCAGCGCCGAGACAGGAGTTAATGAAAAACTGTTTTTT
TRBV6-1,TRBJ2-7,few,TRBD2,CASSRAGQFYEQYF,TGTGCCAGCAGTCGAGCGGGGCAGTTCTACGAGCAGTACTTC
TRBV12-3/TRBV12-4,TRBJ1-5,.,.,CASRRGGPWQPQHF,TGTGCCAGCAGGAGGGGGGGGCCGTGGCAGCCCCAGCATTTT
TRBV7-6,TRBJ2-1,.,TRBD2,CASSPSGGVHNEQFF,TGTGCCAGCAGCCCCAGCGGGGGGGTGCACAATGAGCAGTTCTTC
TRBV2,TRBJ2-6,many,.,CASSEWGNGANVLTF,TGTGCCAGCAGTGAGTGGGGGAACGGGGCCAACGTCCTGACTTTC
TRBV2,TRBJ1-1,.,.,CASNTQGGGTEAFF,TGTGCCAGCAACACCCAGGGTGGAGGGACTGAAGCTTTCTTT
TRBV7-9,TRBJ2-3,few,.,CASSFIGSTDTQYF,TGTGCCAGCAGCTTTATCGGGAGTACAGATACGCAGTATTTT
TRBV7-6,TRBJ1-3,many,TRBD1,CASSSRTGHSGNTIYF,TGTGCCAGCAGCTCCCGGACAGGGCACTCTGGAAACACCATATATTTT
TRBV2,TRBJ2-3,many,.,CASSEGQRWDTQYF,TGTGCCAGCAGTGAGGGGCAGAGGTGGGATACGCAGTATTTT
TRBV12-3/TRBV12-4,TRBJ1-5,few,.,CASSKDSSNQPQHF,TGTGCCAGCAGTAAGGACAGTAGCAATCAGCCCCAGCATTTT
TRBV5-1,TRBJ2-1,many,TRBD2,CASSLDPLAGGTYNEQFF,TGCGCCAGCAGCTTGGACCCCTTGGCGGGGGGGACCTACAATGAGCAGTTCTTC
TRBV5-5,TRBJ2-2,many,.,CASSPWGANTGELFF,TGTGCCAGCAGCCCTTGGGGTGCGAACACCGGGGAGCTGTTTTTT
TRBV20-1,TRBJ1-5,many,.,CSARAGIQPQHF,TGCAGTGCTAGAGCGGGTATCCAGCCCCAGCATTTT
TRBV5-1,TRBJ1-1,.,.,CASSMDPNTEAFF,TGCGCCAGCAGCATGGATCCGAACACTGAAGCTTTCTTT
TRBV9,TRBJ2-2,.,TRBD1,CASSYTTGADTGELFF,TGTGCCAGCAGCTATACCACAGGGGCGGACACCGGGGAGCTGTTTTTT
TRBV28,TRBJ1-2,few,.,CASSYPDSPYGYTF,TGTGCTAGCAGTTATCCGGACAGCCCTTATGGCTACACCTTC
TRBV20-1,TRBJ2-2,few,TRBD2,CSARDRGDTGELFF,TGCAGTGCTAGAGATCGGGGGGACACCGGGGAGCTGTTTTTT
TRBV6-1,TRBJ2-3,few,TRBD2,CASRNQLAGTDTQYF,TGTGCCAGCAGAAACCAGCTAGCGGGCACAGATACGCAGTATTTT
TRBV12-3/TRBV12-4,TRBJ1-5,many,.,CASSLFRVSNQPQHF,TGTGCCAGCAGCCTTTTCAGAGTAAGCAATCAGCCCCAGCATTTT
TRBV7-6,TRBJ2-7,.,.,CASSLEQGYVYEQYF,TGTGCCAGCAGCTTAGAACAGGGTTACGTCTACGAGCAGTACTTC
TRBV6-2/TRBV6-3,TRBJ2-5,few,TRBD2,CASSYVLGGETQYF,TGTGCCAGCAGTTACGTCCTCGGGGGGGAGACCCAGTACTTC
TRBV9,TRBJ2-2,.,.,CAGAGEKTGELFF,TGTGCAGGAGCTGGGGAGAAGACCGGGGAGCTGTTTTTT
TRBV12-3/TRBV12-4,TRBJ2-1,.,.,CASSLPPSSYNEQFF,TGTGCCAGCAGTTTACCCCCGAGCTCCTACAATGAGCAGTTCTTC
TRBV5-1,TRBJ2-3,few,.,CASSLRGRDYTQYF,TGCGCCAGCAGCTTGAGGGGGAGGGACTATACGCAGTATTTT
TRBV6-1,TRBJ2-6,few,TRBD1,CASSGQGAGGANVLTF,TGTGCCAGCAGTGGACAGGGGGCAGGTGGGGCCAACGTCCTGACTTTC